These 23 T cell receptor beta chains were sequenced from one sample in a study of blood T cell repertoires in COVID-19. Sequenced by immunoSEQ multiplex PCR; TCRdb stores in-frame clones only, minus some. The table has about 200,000 clones, more than 75% seen once. The specimen sequenced was peripheral blood. The receptors were gathered from an elderly woman with COVID-19, enrolled during active disease.

The chain employs TRBV7-2 and TRBJ1-4; D is undetermined. Germline CDR1 is SGHTA and CDR2 is FQGNSA. V was clipped by 3 bases and J by 0 bases, with 8 bases between them. The CDR3 covers 15 residues. The CDR3, as DNA: TGTGCCAGCAGCTTTCAGTCAGCAACTAATGAAAAACTGTTTTTT. It encodes CASSFQSATNEKLFF.

The chain carries TRBV7-2 and TRBJ2-1; tentative D call: TRBD1 (6 bases). The germline gives CDR1 SGHTA, CDR2 FQGNSA. V dropped 1 base and J dropped 0 bases, with 10 bases sitting between them. The CDR3 has 16 residues. CDR3 amino acids: CASSLDRESSYNEQFF. The CDR3 DNA follows: TGTGCCAGCAGCTTAGACAGGGAAAGCTCCTACAATGAGCAGTTCTTC.

The gene calls are TRBV6-5 and TRBJ1-2; D is unresolved. CDR3 length: 10 amino acids. The V gene's germline CDR1 is MNHEY and CDR2 SVGAGI. V was clipped by 5 bases and J by 5 bases, with 3 bases between them. CDR3 amino acids: CASSTYGYTF. CDR3 bases: TGTGCCAGCAGTACATATGGCTACACCTTC.

The chain joins TRBV11-2 to TRBJ2-2, with D perhaps TRBD1 (6 bases). The CDR3 runs to 13 residues. Germline assignment: CDR1 SGHAT and CDR2 FQNNGV. The ends were cut back, 5 bases at V and 6 bases at J, with 10 bases in the middle. CDR3 bases: TGTGCCAGCAGCCTTACAGGGTCCGGGGAGCTGTTTTTT. Translation gives CASSLTGSGELFF.

The chain joins TRBV2 to TRBJ2-7; D unclear. Between the trimmed V and J ends, which lost 9 bases and 0 bases, there was a span of 12 bases. CDR1 is SNHLY, CDR2 FYNNEI, per germline. This CDR3 is built from 13 residues. CDR3: CARSVASSYEQYF. As DNA, the CDR3 is TGTGCCAGAAGCGTTGCGAGCTCCTACGAGCAGTACTTC.

The chain is built from TRBV5-1 and TRBJ2-3, with D maybe TRBD2 (6 bases). The CDR3 is 14 amino acids. Germline values: CDR1 SGHRS, CDR2 YFSETQ. With 4 bases removed from V and 4 bases from J, the gap between germline ends came to 13 bases. The CDR3 bases are TGCGCCAGCAGCCTTACTAGCTTCGCAGATACGCAGTATTTT. Its translation: CASSLTSFADTQYF.

The J gene is TRBJ1-2, the V gene TRBV6-5; 7 nucleotides match TRBD1. V lost 10 bases to trimming and J lost 8 bases; unmatched junction nucleotides: 19. This CDR3 has 15 residues. The germline V gene encodes CDR1 MNHEY and CDR2 SVGAGI. CDR3 nucleotides: TGTGCCACACTTGGGAACAAGGGGGCCGACGGCGGCTACACCTTC. Translated: CATLGNKGADGGYTF.

This chain connects TRBV7-2 to TRBJ1-2, with TRBD1 matching 7 bases. CDR3 length: 13 amino acids. Looked up from germline, CDR1 is SGHTA and CDR2 is FQGNSA. With V trimmed by 5 bases and J by 4 bases, 4 bases remained unmatched. In DNA, the CDR3 is TGTGCCAGCAGCCGCGGACAGGTCTATGGCTACACCTTC. This gives the protein CASSRGQVYGYTF.

V and J are TRBV7-9 and TRBJ2-7, with TRBD1 matching 9 bases. Germline CDR1 SEHNR, CDR2 FQNEAQ (reference sequence). V lost 3 bases, J lost 5 bases, and 8 bases stayed unmatched. The length of the CDR3 is 15 residues. CDR3 sequence reads: CASSLGQGRRDEQYF. The CDR3 bases are TGTGCCAGCAGCTTGGGACAGGGAAGAAGGGACGAGCAGTACTTC.

The V call is TRBV6-5, the J call TRBJ1-2; TRBD1 is a possible D gene (5 bases). This CDR3 contains 15 residues. The V end was cut by 2 bases, the J end by 6 bases, with 16 bases between. CDR1 MNHEY and CDR2 SVGAGI come from the germline V gene. The CDR3 bases are TGTGCCAGCAGTTACCGGACACCGGACGTCGATGGCTACACCTTC. Encoded protein: CASSYRTPDVDGYTF.

The CDR3 here is CASSQSTGTYEQYF. CDR3 sequence (DNA): TGCGCCAGCAGCCAATCAACAGGAACCTACGAGCAGTACTTC. V is TRBV4-1 and J is TRBJ2-7, with a tentative D call TRBD1 (5 bases). The germline V gene has CDR1 MGHRA and CDR2 YSYEKL. V dropped 2 bases and J dropped 2 bases, with 10 bases sitting between them. This CDR3 has 14 residues.

There are many counts of this clone. The V and J genes are TRBV3-1 (or the pseudogene TRBV3-2) and TRBJ2-3; the match to TRBD2 covers 12 bases. The junction had 2 bases not matched to a gene; V was cut back by 4 bases and J by 6 bases. The germline V gene encodes CDR1 LGHDT and CDR2 YNNKEL (reference sequence). CDR3 size: 14 residues. The CDR3 protein is CASSRTSGKDTQYF. CDR3 nucleotides: TGTGCCAGCAGCCGGACTAGCGGGAAGGATACGCAGTATTTT.

This chain connects TRBV5-1 to TRBJ2-5, with 7 bases identical to TRBD1. J was trimmed by 2 bases and V by 2 bases; bases with no gene match: 3. CDR3 size: 14 residues. Germline assignment: CDR1 SGHRS and CDR2 YFSETQ. The CDR3 protein is CASSFRDRQETQYF. In DNA form, the CDR3 reads TGCGCCAGCAGCTTTCGGGACAGACAAGAGACCCAGTACTTC.

The chain joins TRBV11-2 to TRBJ1-2; 12 positions agree with TRBD1. Germline V gene lookup returns CDR1 SGHAT and CDR2 FQNNGV. This CDR3 contains 16 residues. With 5 bases clipped from V and 6 bases from J, the junction kept 10 bases outside the gene matches. As DNA, the CDR3 is TGTGCCAGCAGCCAAACCGGGACAGGGGGCGCCAATGGCTACACCTTC. Translating gives CASSQTGTGGANGYTF.

This clone is a singleton in its sample. The CDR3 protein is CASSLGPGNNEQFF. CDR3 in DNA: TGTGCCAGCAGCTTAGGGCCGGGTAACAATGAGCAGTTCTTC. This chain links TRBV11-3 with TRBJ2-1; D ambiguous. CDR1 is SGHNT, CDR2 YENEEA, per germline. The CDR3 spans 14 residues. Trimming took 1 base from V and 5 from J, leaving 9 bases between them.

The CDR3 DNA follows: TGTGCCAGCACCCCCGGGTCCAAAAACATTCAGTACTTC. Protein sequence: CASTPGSKNIQYF. The chain joins TRBV6-5 to TRBJ2-4; no clear D. V dropped 7 bases and J dropped 2 bases, with 9 bases sitting between them. Germline V CDR1 and CDR2: MNHEY, SVGAGI. This CDR3 has 13 residues.

This clone was seen just once. The V and J genes are TRBV7-9 and TRBJ2-3; TRBD2 aligns across 8 bases. This CDR3 is built from 16 residues. Trimming cost V 3 bases and J 4 bases; bases outside gene matches: 9. Germline CDR1 reads SEHNR; CDR2 reads FQNEAQ (reference sequence). The CDR3: CASSFLRSGRSDTQYF. CDR3 nucleotides: TGTGCCAGCAGCTTCCTCCGGAGCGGGAGATCAGATACGCAGTATTTT.

J is TRBJ2-1 and V is TRBV7-3; 11 bases match TRBD2. The CDR3 length is 15 residues. The germline V gene has CDR1 SGHTA and CDR2 FQGTGA. The ends lost 6 bases at V and 9 bases at J; junction bases unmatched: 10. CDR3 residues: CASSHTSGSSSEQFF. The CDR3 bases are TGTGCCAGCAGTCATACTAGCGGGAGTAGCTCTGAGCAGTTCTTC.

The chain has TRBV23-1 and TRBJ1-5; 10 bases map to TRBD1. TRBV23-1 is classed as an ORF, of uncertain function. Unmatched junction bases numbered 12, after V lost 8 bases and J lost 2 bases. The CDR3 is 17 amino acids. The CDR3 DNA reads as TGCGCCAGCCCCTTTGACAGGGGGCTCGGAGGCAATCAGCCCCAGCATTTT. This encodes CASPFDRGLGGNQPQHF.

The V gene is TRBV29-1, the J gene TRBJ2-3; TRBD2 is a possible D gene (5 bases). The CDR3 length is 13 residues. CDR1 and CDR2 from the germline V gene are SQVTM and ANQGSEA. Trimming stripped 3 bases from V and 1 base from J, with 8 bases between. The CDR3 nucleotides are TGCAGCGTTGACCCAGCGGGCACAGATACGCAGTATTTT. Encoded protein: CSVDPAGTDTQYF.

This clone was detected only once. The junction shows a germline mismatch at one end, possibly a read error. V and J are TRBV9 and TRBJ2-5; 9 nucleotides match TRBD2. The germline V gene encodes CDR1 SGDLS and CDR2 YYNGEE. The CDR3 length is 14 residues. This CDR3 reads CASSFGTSQGTQYF. In nucleotides, the CDR3 is TGTGCCAGCAGCTTCGGGACTAGCCAAGGGACCCAGTACTTC.

The chain links TRBV18 to TRBJ1-6; possible D gene TRBD1, 5 bases. From germline, CDR1 is KGHSH and CDR2 LQKENI. Between the trimmed V and J ends, which lost 6 bases and 7 bases, there was a span of 16 bases. The CDR3 has 15 amino acids. The CDR3 region has the DNA TGTGCCAGCTCGACCGGGACTCGAGAAAATTCACCCCTCCACTTT. Translation: CASSTGTRENSPLHF.

J is TRBJ2-3 and V is TRBV30; a weak D match, TRBD2 (6 bases). V lost 3 bases and J 4 bases, leaving 17 bases between the germline ends. Germline CDR1 reads GTSNPN; CDR2 reads SVGIG (reference sequence). This CDR3 has 15 residues. The CDR3 here is CAWRNAGSKADTQYF. The CDR3 coding sequence is TGTGCCTGGAGAAACGCGGGGTCTAAGGCAGATACGCAGTATTTT.